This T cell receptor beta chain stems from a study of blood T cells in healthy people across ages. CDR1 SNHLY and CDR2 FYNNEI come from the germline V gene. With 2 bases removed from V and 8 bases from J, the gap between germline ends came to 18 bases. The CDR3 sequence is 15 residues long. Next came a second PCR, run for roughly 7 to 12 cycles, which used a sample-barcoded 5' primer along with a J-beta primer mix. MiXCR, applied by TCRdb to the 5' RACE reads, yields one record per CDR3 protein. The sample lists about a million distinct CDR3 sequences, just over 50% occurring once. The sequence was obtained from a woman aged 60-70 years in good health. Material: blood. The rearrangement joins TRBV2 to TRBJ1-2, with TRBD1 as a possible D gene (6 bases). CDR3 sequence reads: CASSERTGRRRGYTF. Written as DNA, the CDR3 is TGTGCCAGCAGTGAACGCACAGGGAGAAGGAGAGGCTACACCTTC.